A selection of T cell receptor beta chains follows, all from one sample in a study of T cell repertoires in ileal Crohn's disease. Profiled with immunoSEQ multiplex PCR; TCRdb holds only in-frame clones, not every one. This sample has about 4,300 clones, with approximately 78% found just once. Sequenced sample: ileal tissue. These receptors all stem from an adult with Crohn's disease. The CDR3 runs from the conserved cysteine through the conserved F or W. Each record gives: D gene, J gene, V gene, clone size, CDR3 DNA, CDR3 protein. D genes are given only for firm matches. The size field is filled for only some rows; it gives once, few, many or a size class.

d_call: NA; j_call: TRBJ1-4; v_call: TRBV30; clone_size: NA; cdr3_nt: TGTGCCTGGAGACGACAGAACGAAAAACTGTTTTTT; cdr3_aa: CAWRRQNEKLFF
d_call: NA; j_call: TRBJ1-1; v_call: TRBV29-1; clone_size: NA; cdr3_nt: TGCAGCGCCCAACAGGGCATGAACACTGAAGCTTTCTTT; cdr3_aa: CSAQQGMNTEAFF
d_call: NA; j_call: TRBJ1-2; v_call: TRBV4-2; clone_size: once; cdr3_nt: TGTGCCAGCAGCCTAAACTATGGCTACACCTTC; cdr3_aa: CASSLNYGYTF
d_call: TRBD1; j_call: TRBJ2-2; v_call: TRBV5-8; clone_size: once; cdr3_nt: TGTGCCAGCAGCTTAAGACAGGGTACCGGGGAGCTGTTTTTT; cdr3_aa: CASSLRQGTGELFF
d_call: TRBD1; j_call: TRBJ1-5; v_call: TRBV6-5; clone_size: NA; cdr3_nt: TGTGCCAGTCGGACAGGGAGGAATCAGCCCCAGCATTTT; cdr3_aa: CASRTGRNQPQHF
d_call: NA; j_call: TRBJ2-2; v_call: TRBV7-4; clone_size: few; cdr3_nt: TGTGCCAGCAGCTTAGCATCCACTACCGGGGAGCTGTTTTTT; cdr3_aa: CASSLASTTGELFF
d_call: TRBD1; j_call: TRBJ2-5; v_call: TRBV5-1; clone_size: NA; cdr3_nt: TGCGCCAGCAGCTCGGACAGGGGGCAAGAGACCCAGTACTTC; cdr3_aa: CASSSDRGQETQYF
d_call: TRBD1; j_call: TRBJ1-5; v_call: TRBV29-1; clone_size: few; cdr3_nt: TGCAGCGTATCAGACAGGGTGGATCAGCCCCAGCATTTT; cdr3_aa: CSVSDRVDQPQHF
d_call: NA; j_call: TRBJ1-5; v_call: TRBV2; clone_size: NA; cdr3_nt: TGTGCCAGCAGTGAGGAGCAGGGCAATCGGCCCCAGCATTTT; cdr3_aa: CASSEEQGNRPQHF
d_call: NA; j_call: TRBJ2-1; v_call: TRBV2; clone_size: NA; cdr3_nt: TGTGCCAGCAGCACAGGGTACTCCTACAATGAGCAGTTCTTC; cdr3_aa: CASSTGYSYNEQFF
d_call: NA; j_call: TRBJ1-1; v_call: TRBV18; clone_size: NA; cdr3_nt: TGTGCCAGCTCACCCTCTGAATCGGCGGGGGCGGCTTTCTTT; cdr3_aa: CASSPSESAGAAFF
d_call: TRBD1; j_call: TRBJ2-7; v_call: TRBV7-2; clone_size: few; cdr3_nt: TGTGCCAGCAGAGCCGGAACAGGGGCGTTCTACGAGCAGTACTTC; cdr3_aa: CASRAGTGAFYEQYF
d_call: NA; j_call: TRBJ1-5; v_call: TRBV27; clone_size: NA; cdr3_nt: TGTGCCAGCAGTTTAAATGGGGGCCTCAGAAATCAGCCCCAGCATTTT; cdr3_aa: CASSLNGGLRNQPQHF
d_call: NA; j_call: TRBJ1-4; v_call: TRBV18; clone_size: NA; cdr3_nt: TGTGCCAGCTCACCACCGAATATAATTCTGGGGAGAGAAGAAAAACTGTTTTTT; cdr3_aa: CASSPPNIILGREEKLFF
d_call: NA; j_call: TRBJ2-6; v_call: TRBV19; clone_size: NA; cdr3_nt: TGTGCCAGTAGTATACAGGGGACTGGGGCCAACGTCCTGACTTTC; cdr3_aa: CASSIQGTGANVLTF
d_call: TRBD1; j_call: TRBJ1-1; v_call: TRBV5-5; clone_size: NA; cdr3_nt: TGTGCCAGCACCCTAGGGGACAGGGTGGCTGAAGCTTTCTTT; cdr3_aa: CASTLGDRVAEAFF
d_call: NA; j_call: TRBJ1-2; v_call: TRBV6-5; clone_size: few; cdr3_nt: TGTGCCAGCACCGATCCTACGGGGCAGGGGAACACCTTC; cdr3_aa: CASTDPTGQGNTF
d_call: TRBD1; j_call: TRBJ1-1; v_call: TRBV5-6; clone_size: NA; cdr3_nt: TGTGCCAGCAGCCCTTCTCGGGACAGGGTTTTGTCTGAAGCTTTCTTT; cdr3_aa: CASSPSRDRVLSEAFF
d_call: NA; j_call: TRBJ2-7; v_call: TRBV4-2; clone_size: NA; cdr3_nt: TGTGCCAGCAGCCCGGGGTGGACCGGCGAGCCGTACTTC; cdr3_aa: CASSPGWTGEPYF
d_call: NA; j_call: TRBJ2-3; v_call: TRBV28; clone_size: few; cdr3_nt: TGTGCCAGCAGTCCGTCGGATACGCAGTATTTT; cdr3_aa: CASSPSDTQYF
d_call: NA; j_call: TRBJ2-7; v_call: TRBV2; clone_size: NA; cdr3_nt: TGTGCCAGCAGTGACAGGGGAGCCTACGAGCAGTACTTC; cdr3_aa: CASSDRGAYEQYF
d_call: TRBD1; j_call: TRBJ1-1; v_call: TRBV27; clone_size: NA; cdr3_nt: TGTGCCAACCCCACCGGGACAGGGGGCTGGGGGACTGAAGCTTTCTTT; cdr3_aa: CANPTGTGGWGTEAFF
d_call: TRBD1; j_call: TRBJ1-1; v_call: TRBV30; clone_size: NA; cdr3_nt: TGTGCCTGGGAAACAGGGGGCCTGCGGTACACTGAAGCTTTCTTT; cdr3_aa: CAWETGGLRYTEAFF
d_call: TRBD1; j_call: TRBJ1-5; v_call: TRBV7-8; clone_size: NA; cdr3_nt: TGTGCCAGCAGCACGACAGGGGAAAGCAATCAGCCCCAGCATTTT; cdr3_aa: CASSTTGESNQPQHF
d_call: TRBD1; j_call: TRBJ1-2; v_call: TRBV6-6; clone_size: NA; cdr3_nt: TGTGCCAGCAGTTCGCCCTCTCATCCGGGACAGTATGGCTACACCTTC; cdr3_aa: CASSSPSHPGQYGYTF
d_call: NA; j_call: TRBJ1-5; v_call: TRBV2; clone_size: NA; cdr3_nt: TGTGCCAGCAGTGAAGCGCTGTTTAGTAGCAATCAGCCCCAGCATTTT; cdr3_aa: CASSEALFSSNQPQHF
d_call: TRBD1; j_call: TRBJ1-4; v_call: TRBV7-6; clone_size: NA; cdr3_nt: TGTGCCAGCAGCCCAGAACAGGGGGCTGATGAAAAACTGTTTTTT; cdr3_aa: CASSPEQGADEKLFF
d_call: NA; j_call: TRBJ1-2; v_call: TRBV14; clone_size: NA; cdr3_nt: TGTGCCAGCAGCCAAGAAAACTCCTTACCCCAAGGCTACACCTTC; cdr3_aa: CASSQENSLPQGYTF
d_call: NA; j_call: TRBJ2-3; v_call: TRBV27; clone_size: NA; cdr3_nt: TGTGCCAGCAGCCTCCTGAGTAGAAGACTTAGCACAGATACGCAGTATTTT; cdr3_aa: CASSLLSRRLSTDTQYF
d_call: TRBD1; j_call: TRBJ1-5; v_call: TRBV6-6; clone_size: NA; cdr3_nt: TGTGCCAGCAGTTCCGGGACCCGACAGGGTCAGCCCCAGCATTTT; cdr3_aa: CASSSGTRQGQPQHF
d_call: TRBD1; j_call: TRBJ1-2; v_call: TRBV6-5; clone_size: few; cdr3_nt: TGTGCCAGCAGAGGGACAGGGGGGTTCTACACCTTC; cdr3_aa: CASRGTGGFYTF
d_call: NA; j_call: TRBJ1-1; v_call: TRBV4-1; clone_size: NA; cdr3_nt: TGCGCCAGCAGCCAAAACCCGACAGTGAACACTGAAGCTTTCTTT; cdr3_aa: CASSQNPTVNTEAFF
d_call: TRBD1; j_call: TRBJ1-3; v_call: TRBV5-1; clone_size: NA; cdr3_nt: TGCGCCAGCAGCGGACAGGGGTCTGGAAACACCATATATTTT; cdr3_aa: CASSGQGSGNTIYF
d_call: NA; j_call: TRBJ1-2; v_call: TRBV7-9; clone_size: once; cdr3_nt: TGTGCCAGCAGCTTAGTCGGTGCGGCTAACTATGGCTACACCTTC; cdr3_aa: CASSLVGAANYGYTF
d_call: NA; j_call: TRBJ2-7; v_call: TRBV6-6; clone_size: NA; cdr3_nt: TGTGCCAGCAGTTACCGCCTACAGCAGTACGAGCAGTACTTC; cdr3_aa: CASSYRLQQYEQYF
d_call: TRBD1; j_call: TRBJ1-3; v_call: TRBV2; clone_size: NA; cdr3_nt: TGTGCCAGCAGTCCCGGGACAGTGAACACCATATATTTT; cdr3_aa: CASSPGTVNTIYF
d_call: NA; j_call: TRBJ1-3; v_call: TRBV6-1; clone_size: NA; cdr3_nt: TGTGCCAGCAGTGACATGGGGGGAAGAAACACCATATATTTT; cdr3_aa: CASSDMGGRNTIYF
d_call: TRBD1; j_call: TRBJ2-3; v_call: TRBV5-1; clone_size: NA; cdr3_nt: TGCGCCAGCAGCAGAATGACAGGGGAAGATACGCAGTATTTT; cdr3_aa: CASSRMTGEDTQYF
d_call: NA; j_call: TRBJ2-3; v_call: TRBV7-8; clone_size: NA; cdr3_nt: TGTGCCAGCAGCTTAGCGTGGGAGATGGTGGTAGATACGCAGTATTTT; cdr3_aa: CASSLAWEMVVDTQYF
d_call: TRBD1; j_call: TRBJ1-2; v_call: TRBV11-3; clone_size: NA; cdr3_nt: TGTGCCAGCAGCTCGCGACTTCCGGGGACAGGGGCGGGCTACACCTTC; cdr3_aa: CASSSRLPGTGAGYTF
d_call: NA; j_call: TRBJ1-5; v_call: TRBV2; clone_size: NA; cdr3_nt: TGTGCCAGCAGTTGGAGCAGGGGCGTAGCGGGTAGCAATCAGCCCCAGCATTTT; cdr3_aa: CASSWSRGVAGSNQPQHF
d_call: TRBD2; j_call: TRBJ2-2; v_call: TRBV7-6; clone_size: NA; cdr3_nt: TGTGCCAGCAGCTTAGCTCGGGGGGGGCCGGTCACCGGGGAGCTGTTTTTT; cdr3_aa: CASSLARGGPVTGELFF
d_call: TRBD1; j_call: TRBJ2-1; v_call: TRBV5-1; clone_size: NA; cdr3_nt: TGCGCCAGCAGCCACCGGGACAGGGGCGAGCAGTTCTTC; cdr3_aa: CASSHRDRGEQFF
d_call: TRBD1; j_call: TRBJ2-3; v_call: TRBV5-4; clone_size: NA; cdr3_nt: TGTGCCAGCAGCTTGCCGGGACAGCAGTCGGATACGCAGTATTTT; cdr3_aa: CASSLPGQQSDTQYF
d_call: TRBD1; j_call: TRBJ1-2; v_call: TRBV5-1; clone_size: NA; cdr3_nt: TGCGCCAGCAGCCAGGACAGGGGAAAGTATGGCTACACCTTC; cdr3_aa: CASSQDRGKYGYTF
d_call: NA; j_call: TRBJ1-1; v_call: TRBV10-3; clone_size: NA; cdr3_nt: TGTGCCATCGGACAGCCAAACACTGAAGCTTTCTTT; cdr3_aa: CAIGQPNTEAFF